Described below is a single T cell receptor (beta chain) sequence and its context. These data belong to a study of control samples from healthy donors and cancer patients. The assay was immunoSEQ multiplex PCR, and TCRdb's table has in-frame clones only and misses some. The table includes approximately 190,000 clones, 90% to 95% detected once. Sequencing used blood. The TCR originated in a man aged 25 to 40 in good health.

CDR3 sequence reads: CATSRDRRGNTEAFF. The CDR3 DNA reads TGTGCCACCAGCAGAGATCGCAGGGGGAACACTGAAGCTTTCTTT. The chain combines TRBV15 with TRBJ1-1; D possibly corresponds to TRBD1 (6 bases). The CDR3 length is 15 residues. Germline V CDR1 and CDR2: LNHNV, YYDKDF (reference sequence). V dropped 0 bases and J dropped 1 base, with 9 bases sitting between them.